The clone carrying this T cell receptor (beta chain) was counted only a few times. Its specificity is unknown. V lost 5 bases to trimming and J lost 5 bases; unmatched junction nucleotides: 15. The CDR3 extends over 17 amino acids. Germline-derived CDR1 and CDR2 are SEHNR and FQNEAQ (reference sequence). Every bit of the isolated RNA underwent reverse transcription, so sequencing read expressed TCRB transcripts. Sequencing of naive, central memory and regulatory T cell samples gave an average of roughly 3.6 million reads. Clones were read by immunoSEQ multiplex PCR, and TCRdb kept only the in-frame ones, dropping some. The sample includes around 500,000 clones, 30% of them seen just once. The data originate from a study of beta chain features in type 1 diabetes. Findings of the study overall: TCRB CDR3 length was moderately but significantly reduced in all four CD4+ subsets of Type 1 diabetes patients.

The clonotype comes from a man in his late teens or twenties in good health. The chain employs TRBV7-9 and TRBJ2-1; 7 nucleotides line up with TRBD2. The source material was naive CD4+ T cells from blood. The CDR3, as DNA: TGTGCCAGCAGCCCCCGGAAACTAGCGCAACCTCACAATGAGCAGTTCTTC. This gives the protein CASSPRKLAQPHNEQFF.